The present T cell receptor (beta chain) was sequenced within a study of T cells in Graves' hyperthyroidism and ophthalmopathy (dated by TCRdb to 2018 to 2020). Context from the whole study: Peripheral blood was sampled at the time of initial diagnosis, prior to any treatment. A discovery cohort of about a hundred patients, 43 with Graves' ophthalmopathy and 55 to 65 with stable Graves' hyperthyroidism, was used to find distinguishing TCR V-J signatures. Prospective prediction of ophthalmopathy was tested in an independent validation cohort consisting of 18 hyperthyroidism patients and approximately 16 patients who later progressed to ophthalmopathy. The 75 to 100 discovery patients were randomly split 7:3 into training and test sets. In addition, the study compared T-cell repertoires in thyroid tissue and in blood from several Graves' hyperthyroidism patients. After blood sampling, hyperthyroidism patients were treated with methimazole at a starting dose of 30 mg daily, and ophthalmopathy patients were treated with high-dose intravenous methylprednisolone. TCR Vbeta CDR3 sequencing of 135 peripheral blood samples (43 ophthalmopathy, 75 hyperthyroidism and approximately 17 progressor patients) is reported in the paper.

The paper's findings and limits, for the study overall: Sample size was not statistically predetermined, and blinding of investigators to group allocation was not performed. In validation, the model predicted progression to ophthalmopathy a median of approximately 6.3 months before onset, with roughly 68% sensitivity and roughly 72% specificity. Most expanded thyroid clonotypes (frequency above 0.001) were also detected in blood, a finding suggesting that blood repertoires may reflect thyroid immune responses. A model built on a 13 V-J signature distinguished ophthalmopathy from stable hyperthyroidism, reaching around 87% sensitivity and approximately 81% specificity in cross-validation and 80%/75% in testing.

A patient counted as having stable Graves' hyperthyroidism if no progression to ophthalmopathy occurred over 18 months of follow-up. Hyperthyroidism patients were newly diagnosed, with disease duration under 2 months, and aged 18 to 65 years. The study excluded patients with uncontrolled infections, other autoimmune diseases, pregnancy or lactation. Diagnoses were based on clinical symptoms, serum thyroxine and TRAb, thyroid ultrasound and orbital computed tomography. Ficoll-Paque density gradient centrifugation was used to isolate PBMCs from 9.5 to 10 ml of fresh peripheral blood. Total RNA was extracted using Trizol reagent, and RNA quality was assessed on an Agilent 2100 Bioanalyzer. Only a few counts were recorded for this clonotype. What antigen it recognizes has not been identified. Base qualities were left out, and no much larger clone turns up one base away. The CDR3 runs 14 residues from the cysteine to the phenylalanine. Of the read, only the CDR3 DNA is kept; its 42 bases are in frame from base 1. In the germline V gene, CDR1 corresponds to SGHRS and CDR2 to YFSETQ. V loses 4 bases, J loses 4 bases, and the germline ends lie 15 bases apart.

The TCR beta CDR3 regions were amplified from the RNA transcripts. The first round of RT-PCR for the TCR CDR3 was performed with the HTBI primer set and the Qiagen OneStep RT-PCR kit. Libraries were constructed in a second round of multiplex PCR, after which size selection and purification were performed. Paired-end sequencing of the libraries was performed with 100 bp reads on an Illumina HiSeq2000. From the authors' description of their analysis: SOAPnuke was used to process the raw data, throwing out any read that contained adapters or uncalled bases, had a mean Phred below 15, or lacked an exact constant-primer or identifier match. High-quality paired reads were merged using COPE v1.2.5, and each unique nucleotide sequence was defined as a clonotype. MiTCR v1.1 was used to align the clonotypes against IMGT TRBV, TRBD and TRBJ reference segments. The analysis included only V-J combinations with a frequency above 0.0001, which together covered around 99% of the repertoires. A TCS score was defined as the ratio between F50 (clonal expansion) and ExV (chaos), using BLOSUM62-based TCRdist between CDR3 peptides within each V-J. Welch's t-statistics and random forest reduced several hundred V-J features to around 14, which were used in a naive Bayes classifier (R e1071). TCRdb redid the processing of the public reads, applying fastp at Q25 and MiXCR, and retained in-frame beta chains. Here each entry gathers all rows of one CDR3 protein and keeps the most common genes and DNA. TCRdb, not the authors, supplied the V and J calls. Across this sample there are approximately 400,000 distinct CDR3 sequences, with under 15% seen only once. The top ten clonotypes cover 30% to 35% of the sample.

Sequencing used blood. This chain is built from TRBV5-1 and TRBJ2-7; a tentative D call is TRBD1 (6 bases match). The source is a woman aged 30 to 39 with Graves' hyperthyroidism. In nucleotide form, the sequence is TGCGCCAGCAGCGCATCGACAGGAGATTACGAGCAGTACTTC. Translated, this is CASSASTGDYEQYF.